These 5 T cell receptor beta chains originate from one sample sequenced in a study of blood T cell repertoires in COVID-19. Sequencing was performed with immunoSEQ multiplex PCR; in TCRdb, only in-frame clones are kept and a portion is missing. The sample has a few hundred thousand clones, about 85% seen once. Sequencing input: peripheral blood. Receptors originate from a human donor with COVID-19, enrolled during active disease. The donor label of this sample is uncertain.

The chain is built from TRBV5-1 and TRBJ2-7; 8 nucleotides line up with TRBD1. This CDR3 has 16 residues. Germline values: CDR1 SGHRS, CDR2 YFSETQ. J gave up 5 bases and V 4 bases, and 14 bases lay outside the gene matches. CDR3 coding DNA: TGCGCCAGCAGCCAGAACACAGGGGGAGGTGAGAACGAGCAGTACTTC. Its protein is CASSQNTGGGENEQYF.

The chain joins TRBV12-5 to TRBJ2-1; D perhaps matches TRBD2 (6 bases). This CDR3 is built from 14 residues. The ends were cut back, 1 base at V and 3 bases at J, with 7 bases in the middle. Germline V gives CDR1 LGHNT, CDR2 FRNRAP. Here the CDR3 reads CASGLGDFYNEQFF. As DNA, the CDR3 is TGTGCTAGTGGTTTGGGGGACTTCTACAATGAGCAGTTCTTC. Drawing the rest from reference TRBV12-5 and TRBJ2-1, the complete variable domain is DARVTQTPRHKVTEMGQEVTMRCQPILGHNTVFWYRQTMMQGLELLAYFRNRAPLDDSGMPKDRFSAEMPDATLATLKIQPSEPRDSAVYFCASGLGDFYNEQFFGPGTRLTVL.

This clone was picked up one time. This chain uses TRBV19 with TRBJ2-2, with D maybe TRBD2 (5 bases). This CDR3 contains 14 residues. CDR1 is LNHDA, CDR2 SQIVND, per germline (reference sequence). V lost 11 bases to trimming and J lost 0 bases, with 13 bases between them. The DNA for the CDR3 is TGTGCCTCAGCGGTAGAGACGAACACCGGGGAGCTGTTTTTT. Amino acid sequence: CASAVETNTGELFF. Using reference TRBV19 and TRBJ2-2 for the parts outside the CDR3, the full variable domain is DGGITQSPKYLFRKEGQNVTLSCEQNLNHDAMYWYRQDPGQGLRLIYYSQIVNDFQKGDIAEGYSVSREKKESFPLTVTSAQKNPTAFYLCASAVETNTGELFFGEGSRLTVL.

The chain uses TRBV5-4 and TRBJ1-4, with D possibly matching TRBD1 (5 bases). The CDR3 is 18 amino acids. The V end was cut by 2 bases, the J end by 1 base, with 18 bases between. Looked up from germline, CDR1 is SGHNT and CDR2 is YYREEE (reference sequence). The CDR3 DNA reads TGTGCCAGCAGCTTAAAAAGGGACTCTCGCGGAACTAATGAAAAACTGTTTTTT. Encoded protein: CASSLKRDSRGTNEKLFF.

This rearrangement joins TRBV11-2 to TRBJ2-7; unclear D gene. Germline V gives CDR1 SGHAT, CDR2 FQNNGV. The CDR3 runs 11 residues. Trimming removed 4 bases at V and 2 bases at J, with 3 bases between. The DNA for the CDR3 is TGTGCCAGCAGCTCTACCTACGAGCAGTACTTC. Its translation is CASSSTYEQYF.